This T cell receptor beta chain came from a study of T cell repertoires in cytomegalovirus infection. Turning to the study itself: The study used recently identified HLA-C-restricted and well-studied HLA-B-restricted CMV epitopes. Public TCR beta signatures were indicative of both CMV infection and a matching HLA type.

Germline V CDR1 and CDR2: SGHTA, FQGNSA. J gave up 7 bases and V 0 bases, and 7 bases lay outside the gene matches. The length of the CDR3 is 16 residues. TCRdb re-analysed the reads in MiXCR, keeping a single row per CDR3 protein. The table includes fewer than 650,000 distinct CDR3 sequences, 40% detected once. To note about this clonotype: Its cognate antigen is unknown.

The J gene is TRBJ2-7, the V gene TRBV7-2; 12 positions agree with TRBD2. The sequence was collected from a human donor in good health (CMV status not recorded). Some clones in this sample may be carry-over from other donors' samples. The material was cultured PBMCs, obtained from culture after CMV antigen stimulation. Written as DNA, the CDR3 is TGTGCCAGCAGCTTAGCGCCCGGGACTAGCGGGTGGGAGCAGTACTTC. It encodes CASSLAPGTSGWEQYF.